These T cell receptor beta chains were read from a single sample in a study of neurological immune-mediated disorders. TCRdb re-called the 5' RACE reads through MiXCR, storing one row per CDR3 protein. The sample includes roughly 50,000 distinct CDR3 sequences, about 13% of them seen just once. Sequenced sample: PBMCs. The receptors were gathered from a male donor with HTLV-1-associated myelopathy (HAM/TSP). CDR3s leave out the opening cysteine and the closing phenylalanine or tryptophan. Some rows have no size entry. The others give once, few or many, or a class for an expanded clone.

clone size	V gene	CDR3 protein
many	TRBV11-2	ASIVFNEQF
many	TRBV9	ASSGGLVEADTQY
many	TRBV27	ASSHGETQY
few	TRBV5-1	ASSAYNTEAF
many	TRBV20-1	SALRTGQETQY
many	TRBV7-6	ASSLAPGEGSPLH
many	TRBV2	ASSDEPGQGELF
many	TRBV5-1	ASSLGTSGVSGELF
many	TRBV18	ASSPTGEANYGYT
many	TRBV12-3/TRBV12-4	ASIPDTGELF
many	TRBV5-5	ASSPSRLRGAWSYEQY
many	TRBV15	ATSRSADGAYEQY
many	TRBV11-2	ASRNYGGYAGYT
.	TRBV3-1	ASSQGSSGLTGELF
.	TRBV4-3	ASSQDYSTYGYT
many	TRBV12-3/TRBV12-4	ASSKDRVGDTQY
many	TRBV5-1	ASSLGWQTGELF
.	TRBV5-1	TSSLGGRDQPQH
many	TRBV28	ASSFDLQGSQPQH
many	TRBV20-1	SLAGGQNTGELF
many	TRBV5-6	ASSFVGETQY
many	TRBV10-3	AISEANTGELF
many	TRBV5-1	ASSLGTSNEKLF
many	TRBV18	ASSLQERHGYT
many	TRBV20-1	SARDWGSTNEKLF
many	TRBV20-1	SARDLGRANTEAF
many	TRBV3-1	ASSQVGREDEQF
.	TRBV12-3/TRBV12-4	ACRGPEAGYNEQF
.	TRBV7-9	ASSLGNLDLLH
many	TRBV6-5	ASSYGAGGYEQY
many	TRBV6-5	ASSRQQGNTIY
many	TRBV10-3	AIGAINQPQH
many	TRBV7-9	ASSLVIRDEQY
.	TRBV25-1	ASSLPSRGDTQY
many	TRBV7-2	ASSLSGRYEQY
many	TRBV24-1	ATSDLSGNYNEQF
many	TRBV4-3	ASSQDGRRDTQY
many	TRBV14	ASSQVSSGGSYEQY
many	TRBV29-1	SSSGEGTGELF
many	TRBV5-1	ASSDVGQPQH